The next 25 T cell receptor beta chains were all read from a single sample in a study of blood T cell repertoires in COVID-19. Here immunoSEQ multiplex PCR was the method, and the copy in TCRdb shows in-frame clones only, minus some. The repertoire consists of hundreds of thousands of clones, with 86% occurring once and the leading ten covering under 1.5%. Input material: peripheral blood. The source of these receptors is a woman younger than 45 with active or convalescent COVID-19.

The sample holds a few counts of this clone. This chain joins TRBV6-1 and TRBJ2-7; 12 bases map to TRBD2. The germline CDR1 and CDR2 sequences are MNHNS and SASEGT. V lost 1 base, J lost 3 bases, and 4 bases stayed unmatched. The CDR3 extends over 16 amino acids. Here the CDR3 reads CASSEEWGLAGYEQYF. DNA of the CDR3: TGTGCCAGCAGTGAAGAATGGGGACTAGCGGGCTACGAGCAGTACTTC.

The V call is TRBV27, the J call TRBJ1-5; 12 bases line up with TRBD1. This CDR3 spans 15 amino acids. The J segment lost 15 bases and the V segment lost 6 bases, leaving 15 bases of the junction unmatched. Germline CDR1 MNHEY, CDR2 SMNVEV (reference sequence). The CDR3 coding sequence is TGTGCCAGCAGCCCAGCGGAAGGGACAGGGGGCGCCAGGCATTTT. It is translated as CASSPAEGTGGARHF.

The rearrangement joins TRBV25-1 to TRBJ2-7; 11 nucleotides agree with TRBD1. The germline CDR1 and CDR2 sequences are MGHDK and SYGVNS. This CDR3 is 13 amino acids long. Trimming at V came to 6 bases and at J to 6 bases, leaving 4 bases not matched to a gene. In DNA form, the CDR3 reads TGTGCCAGCAGCCCCGGGACAGGGGGCGAGCAGTACTTC. Its translation: CASSPGTGGEQYF.

The rearrangement uses TRBV7-8 and TRBJ1-2; D gene uncertain. V was cut by 1 base and J by 4 bases, with 10 bases left in between. The CDR3 covers 14 residues. Germline CDR1 SGHVS, CDR2 FQNEAQ. The CDR3 sequence: CASSLVGVLYGYTF. The CDR3 DNA reads as TGTGCCAGCAGCTTAGTGGGAGTGCTCTATGGCTACACCTTC.

The V call is TRBV5-6, the J call TRBJ1-1; D is ambiguous. Germline lookup yields CDR1 SGHDT and CDR2 YYEEEE. This CDR3 region has 15 residues. Deletions cut 0 bases from V and 4 bases from J, with 13 bases between. The CDR3 spells CASSLAAGIGTEAFF. For the CDR3, the DNA is TGTGCCAGCAGCTTGGCCGCGGGTATTGGCACTGAAGCTTTCTTT.

The chain is built from TRBV19 and TRBJ1-2, with unresolved D. The CDR3 runs 13 residues. Germline assignment: CDR1 LNHDA and CDR2 SQIVND (reference sequence). V gave up 5 bases and J gave up 4 bases, with 11 bases separating them. The CDR3 protein is CASSFGLSYGYTF. CDR3 nucleotides: TGTGCCAGTAGTTTCGGACTGAGCTATGGCTACACCTTC.

The J gene is TRBJ2-7, the V gene TRBV25-1, with 12 bases matching TRBD2. The J segment lost 2 bases and the V segment lost 6 bases, leaving 2 bases of the junction unmatched. The CDR3 is made up of 14 amino acids. The germline V gene has CDR1 MGHDK and CDR2 SYGVNS. The CDR3 DNA reads TGTGCCAGCAGCGGACTAGCGGGGACCTACGAGCAGTACTTC. Protein product: CASSGLAGTYEQYF.

V gene TRBV19 combines with J gene TRBJ2-1; 7 bases are a match to TRBD2. The CDR3 runs to 13 residues. Trimming removed 3 bases from V and 8 bases from J; junction bases left unmatched: 4. Germline values: CDR1 LNHDA, CDR2 SQIVND (reference sequence). The CDR3 DNA follows: TGTGCCAGTAGTATGGGGGGGTACGATGAGCAGTTCTTC. Its translation is CASSMGGYDEQFF.

The chain links TRBV19 to TRBJ2-1, with 8 nucleotides matching TRBD2. The length of the CDR3 is 15 residues. The germline gives CDR1 LNHDA, CDR2 SQIVND (reference sequence). V was pared by 3 bases and J by 6 bases, with 7 bases of the junction left unmatched. CDR3 amino acids: CASSIWFSGVNEQFF. The CDR3 DNA follows: TGTGCCAGTAGTATCTGGTTTAGCGGGGTCAATGAGCAGTTCTTC.

V and J are TRBV30 and TRBJ1-1; D is perhaps TRBD1 (6 bases). Germline V gene lookup returns CDR1 GTSNPN and CDR2 SVGIG (reference sequence). V lost 1 base to trimming and J lost 2 bases, with 8 bases between them. CDR3 length: 13 amino acids. The CDR3 loop is CAWSGQVNTEAFF. Here the CDR3 DNA reads TGTGCCTGGAGTGGACAGGTAAACACTGAAGCTTTCTTT. Variable domain in full (rest from reference TRBV30 and TRBJ1-1): SQTIHQWPATLVQPVGSPLSLECTVEGTSNPNLYWYRQAAGRGLQLLFYSVGIGQISSEVPQNLSASRPQDRQFILSSKKLLLSDSGFYLCAWSGQVNTEAFFGQGTRLTVV.

The CDR3 bases are TGTGCCAGCAGTGAAGAGGGAGGCTTAGTCACAGATACGCAGTATTTT. This gives the protein CASSEEGGLVTDTQYF. This chain links TRBV2 with TRBJ2-3; D possibly corresponds to TRBD2 (6 bases). The germline CDR1 and CDR2 sequences are SNHLY and FYNNEI. The CDR3 extends over 16 amino acids. The V and J ends lost 1 base and 2 bases respectively, with 13 bases between them.

CDR3 region: CASSLTGLANNEQFF. In DNA form, the CDR3 reads TGTGCCAGCAGCTTAACCGGACTAGCCAACAATGAGCAGTTCTTC. V and J are TRBV11-1 and TRBJ2-1, with 8 bases fitting TRBD2. CDR1 and CDR2 (germline): SGHAT, FQDESV (reference sequence). Losses at the gene ends were 2 bases for V and 5 bases for J; bases not matched to a gene: 5. The CDR3 covers 15 residues.

The CDR3 protein is CASSISGGAGYEQYF. The CDR3 nucleotides read TGTGCCAGCAGCATTAGCGGGGGGGCCGGTTACGAGCAGTACTTC. V and J are TRBV27 and TRBJ2-7; TRBD2 agrees at 11 bases. Germline trimming cut 6 bases from V and 4 bases from J; bases unmatched to any gene: 8. Germline CDR1 is MNHEY and CDR2 is SMNVEV (reference sequence). This CDR3 has 15 residues.

CDR3 coding DNA: TGTGCCAGCAGCTTAATAGGGGCGGAGACTGAAGCTTTCTTT. Translated: CASSLIGAETEAFF. This chain connects TRBV7-9 to TRBJ1-1; perhaps TRBD1 as D (5 bases). Germline CDR1 is SEHNR and CDR2 is FQNEAQ (reference sequence). CDR3 length: 14 residues. V shed 2 bases and J shed 5 bases, with 12 bases lying between them.

The V call is TRBV30, the J call TRBJ1-4, with D perhaps TRBD1 (6 bases). With 2 bases removed from V and 4 bases from J, the gap between germline ends came to 11 bases. The CDR3 runs to 14 residues. Germline assignment: CDR1 GTSNPN and CDR2 SVGIG (reference sequence). The CDR3 nucleotides are TGTGCCTGGAGTTTGGACAGCTATAATGAAAAACTGTTTTTT. It translates to CAWSLDSYNEKLFF.

The chain recombines TRBV28 with TRBJ2-1; 8 positions match TRBD2. With 7 bases clipped from V and 6 bases from J, the junction kept 11 bases outside the gene matches. Germline CDR1 reads MDHEN; CDR2 reads SYDVKM. CDR3 length: 15 amino acids. CDR3 coding DNA: TGTGCCAGCAACTCTGCCGGGGGGGAACGCAATGAGCAGTTCTTC. Its translation is CASNSAGGERNEQFF.

This chain uses TRBV2 with TRBJ1-4, with 9 bases fitting TRBD1. V was clipped by 6 bases and J by 7 bases; unmatched bases: 6. The CDR3 runs to 14 residues. Germline-derived CDR1 and CDR2 are SNHLY and FYNNEI. CDR3 sequence reads: CASRIQGAVEKLFF. The CDR3 DNA reads TGTGCCAGCAGAATACAGGGGGCGGTTGAAAAACTGTTTTTT.

The chain uses TRBV5-6 and TRBJ2-5; possible D gene TRBD1, 5 bases. CDR1 and CDR2 (germline): SGHDT, YYEEEE. The CDR3 is made up of 13 amino acids. Trimming shortened V by 1 base and J by 5 bases, and 9 bases separated the two germline ends. The CDR3 DNA reads as TGTGCCAGCAGCTTGAACAGGCGGGAGACCCAGTACTTC. It encodes CASSLNRRETQYF.

The chain combines TRBV7-9 with TRBJ1-1; D unresolved. Germline assignment: CDR1 SEHNR and CDR2 FQNEAQ (reference sequence). This CDR3 has 14 residues. Deletions cut 1 base from V and 0 bases from J, with 6 bases between. CDR3 region: CASSLDSVNTEAFF. CDR3 DNA: TGTGCCAGCAGCTTAGATTCAGTGAACACTGAAGCTTTCTTT.

Details on this clone: The identical CDR3 is also encoded by other nucleotide sequences in the sample. The genes are TRBV7-9 and TRBJ1-2; 12 nucleotides align to TRBD1. Germline loops: CDR1 SEHNR, CDR2 FQNEAQ (reference sequence). The CDR3 consists of 15 residues. Trimming at V came to 5 bases and at J to 3 bases, leaving 4 bases not matched to a gene. As DNA, the CDR3 is TGTGCCAGCAGCCTCGGGACAGGGGGCGACTATGGCTACACCTTC. Translated, it gives CASSLGTGGDYGYTF.

This clone was counted once. V is TRBV18 and J is TRBJ1-4; 9 bases fit TRBD1. There are 14 residues in the CDR3. The ends lost 3 bases at V and 5 bases at J; junction bases unmatched: 1. Germline V gene lookup returns CDR1 KGHSH and CDR2 LQKENI. Written as DNA, the CDR3 is TGTGCCAGCTCACCGGGGACAGGGAATGAAAAACTGTTTTTT. Translation gives CASSPGTGNEKLFF.

This chain links TRBV27 with TRBJ1-4; 9 bases fit TRBD1. Trimming took 6 bases from V and 10 from J; bases not matched to a gene: 12. CDR3 size: 15 residues. Germline V gene data show CDR1 as MNHEY and CDR2 as SMNVEV (reference sequence). CDR3 region: CASRSLGTGKLKLFF. The CDR3 DNA reads TGTGCCAGCAGATCACTGGGGACAGGGAAGTTAAAACTGTTTTTT.

This chain connects TRBV6-4 to TRBJ2-1, with TRBD2 as a possible D gene (6 bases). The CDR3 is made up of 12 amino acids. Trimming took off 2 bases at V and 9 bases at J, with 8 bases between the two ends. CDR1 is MRHNA, CDR2 SNTAGT, per germline. CDR3: CASSDGGFEQFF. The CDR3 region has the DNA TGTGCCAGCAGTGACGGAGGGTTTGAGCAGTTCTTC.

The chain combines TRBV9 with TRBJ2-5; a weak D match, TRBD2 (5 bases). Trimming pared 0 bases from V and 2 bases from J, leaving 14 bases between. The V gene's germline CDR1 is SGDLS and CDR2 YYNGEE. The CDR3 spans 16 residues. The CDR3 nucleotides are TGTGCCAGCAGCGTAGCTACCGGGGTGATACAAGAGACCCAGTACTTC. It codes for CASSVATGVIQETQYF. The variable domain in full, with the rest retrieved from reference TRBV9 and TRBJ2-5, is DSGVTQTPKHLITATGQRVTLRCSPRSGDLSVYWYQQSLDQGLQFLIQYYNGEERAKGNILERFSAQQFPDLHSELNLSSLELGDSALYFCASSVATGVIQETQYFGPGTRLLVL.

This chain connects TRBV5-8 to TRBJ1-2, with 8 bases identical to TRBD1. V shed 4 bases and J 7 bases; nucleotides not matched to a gene: 3. This CDR3 is 12 amino acids long. From germline, CDR1 is SGHTS and CDR2 YDEGEE. The CDR3 sequence is CASSPDRAGYTF. CDR3 DNA: TGTGCCAGCAGCCCGGACAGGGCTGGCTACACCTTC. Together with reference TRBV5-8 and TRBJ1-2, the CDR3 gives the full variable domain: EAGVTQSPTHLIKTRGQQATLRCSPISGHTSVYWYQQALGLGLQFLLWYDEGEERNRGNFPPRFSGRQFPNYSSELNVNALELEDSALYLCASSPDRAGYTFGSGTRLTVV.